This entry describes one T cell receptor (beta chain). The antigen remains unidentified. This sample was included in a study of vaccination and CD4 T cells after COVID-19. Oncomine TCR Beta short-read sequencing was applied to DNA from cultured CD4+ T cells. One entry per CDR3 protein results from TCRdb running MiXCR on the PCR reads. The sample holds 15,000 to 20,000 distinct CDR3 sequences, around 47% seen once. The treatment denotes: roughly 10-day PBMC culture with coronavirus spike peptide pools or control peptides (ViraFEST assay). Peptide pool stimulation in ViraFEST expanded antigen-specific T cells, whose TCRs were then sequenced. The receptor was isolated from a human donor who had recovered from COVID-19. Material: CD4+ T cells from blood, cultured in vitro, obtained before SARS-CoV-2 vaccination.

DNA for the CDR3: TGTGCCAGCTCACCACAACTAGCGGGAGGGCATTACAATGAGCAGTTCTTC. Translating it yields CASSPQLAGGHYNEQFF. The genes are TRBV18 and TRBJ2-1, with 13 bases that match TRBD2. Looked up from germline, CDR1 is KGHSH and CDR2 is LQKENI. The CDR3 totals 17 residues. V lost 1 base, J lost 4 bases, and 4 bases stayed unmatched.